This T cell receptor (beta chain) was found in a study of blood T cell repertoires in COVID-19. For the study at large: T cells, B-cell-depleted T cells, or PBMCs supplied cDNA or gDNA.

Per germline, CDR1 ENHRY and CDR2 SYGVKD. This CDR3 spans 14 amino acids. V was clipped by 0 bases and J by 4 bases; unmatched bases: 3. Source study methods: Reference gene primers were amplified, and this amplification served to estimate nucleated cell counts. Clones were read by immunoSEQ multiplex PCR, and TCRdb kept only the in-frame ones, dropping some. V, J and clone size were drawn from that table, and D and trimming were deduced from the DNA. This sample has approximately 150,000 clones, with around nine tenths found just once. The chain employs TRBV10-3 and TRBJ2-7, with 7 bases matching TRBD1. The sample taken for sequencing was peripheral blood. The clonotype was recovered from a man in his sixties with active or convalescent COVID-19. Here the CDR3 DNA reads TGTGCCATCAGTGAGTCAGGGACAGATTACGAGCAGTACTTC. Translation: CAISESGTDYEQYF.